This TCR beta chain emerged from a study of blood T cell repertoires in COVID-19. As for the study in general: The United States, Italy and Spain were the sources of the acute and convalescent COVID-19 samples.

In germline, CDR1 is SNHLY, CDR2 FYNNEI. CDR3 length equals 16 residues. Trimming cost V 0 bases and J 6 bases, with 17 bases left between them. Sequencing was performed with immunoSEQ multiplex PCR; in TCRdb, only in-frame clones are kept and a portion is missing. The sample contains under 40,000 clones, approximately 95% of which appear only once. The material sequenced was peripheral blood. The chain carries TRBV2 and TRBJ1-1, with D possibly being TRBD1 (5 bases). This receptor was taken from a male donor with active COVID-19. The CDR3 DNA reads as TGTGCCAGCAGTGAAGCGCTGGGGGGACGTTTGGCTGAAGCTTTCTTT. This sequence encodes CASSEALGGRLAEAFF.